This entry concerns a single T cell receptor beta chain. The sample belongs to a study of blood T cell repertoires in COVID-19. Measured with immunoSEQ multiplex PCR; TCRdb has only the in-frame clones, and not every one. Of roughly 68,000 clones listed, approximately 73% are singletons. CDR1 and CDR2 (germline): SGDLS, YYNGEE. The CDR3 has 14 amino acids. V lost 4 bases and J lost 0, with 7 bases in between. The specimen sequenced was peripheral blood. The chain joins TRBV9 to TRBJ2-2; D gene ambiguous. The clonotype comes from a man between 60 and 75 years old with COVID-19, enrolled during active disease. This CDR3 is CASSPAANTGELFF. The CDR3 DNA reads as TGTGCCAGCAGCCCCGCGGCGAACACCGGGGAGCTGTTTTTT. The whole variable domain, filled in from reference TRBV9 and TRBJ2-2, reads DSGVTQTPKHLITATGQRVTLRCSPRSGDLSVYWYQQSLDQGLQFLIQYYNGEERAKGNILERFSAQQFPDLHSELNLSSLELGDSALYFCASSPAANTGELFFGEGSRLTVL.